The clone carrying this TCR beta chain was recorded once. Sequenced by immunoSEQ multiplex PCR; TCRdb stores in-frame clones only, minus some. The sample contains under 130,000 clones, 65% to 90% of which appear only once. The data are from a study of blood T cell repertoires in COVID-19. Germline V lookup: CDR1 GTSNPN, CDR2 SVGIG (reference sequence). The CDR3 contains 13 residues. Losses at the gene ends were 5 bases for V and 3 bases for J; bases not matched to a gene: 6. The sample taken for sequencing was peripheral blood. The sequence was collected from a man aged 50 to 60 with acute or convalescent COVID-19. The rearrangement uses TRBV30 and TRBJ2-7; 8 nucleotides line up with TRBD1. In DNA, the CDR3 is TGTGCCTGGGACGGGACAGGTCACTACGAGCAGTACTTC. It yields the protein CAWDGTGHYEQYF.